The present T cell receptor (beta chain) was sequenced within a study of T cell repertoires in cytomegalovirus infection. Study-wide background: Indications of both CMV infection and matching HLA type were provided by public TCR beta signatures. Whole-study results and caveats: CMV-specific TCR beta clonotypes restricted by HLA-C were the ones dominating the ex vivo response. Totalled public TCR beta family frequency picked out people who carried CMV plus the relevant HLA.

Germline V gene lookup returns CDR1 SGHTA and CDR2 FQGNSA. V lost 5 bases and J lost 4; bases outside the gene matches: 13. CDR3 length: 16 residues. Details on this clonotype: Antigen: not known.

TCRdb reanalysed the reads using MiXCR and keeps one entry per CDR3 protein. The sample yields approximately 250,000 distinct CDR3 sequences, approximately 9% seen once. This receptor was identified in a human donor in good health (CMV status not recorded). Some clones in this sample may be carry-over from other donors' samples. The sequenced sample consisted of PBMCs. The rearrangement links TRBV7-2 to TRBJ2-5; the match to TRBD2 covers 7 bases. CDR3 amino acids: CASSVGLGGSSETQYF. DNA of the CDR3: TGTGCCAGCAGCGTCGGACTAGGTGGATCCTCAGAGACCCAGTACTTC.